A single sample is the source of the 20 T cell receptor beta chains below, sequenced in a study of control samples from healthy donors and cancer patients. TCRdb's copy holds only in-frame clones and misses some; the assay was immunoSEQ multiplex PCR. The data hold 75,000 to 100,000 clones, with around 80% observed a single time. Sequences were obtained from blood. The origin of the receptors is a man in his fifties or sixties in good health.

This clone was seen only a few times. The gene calls are TRBV9 and TRBJ2-5; unclear D gene. V lost 0 bases, J lost 5 bases, and 14 bases lay in between. The length of the CDR3 is 15 residues. CDR1 SGDLS and CDR2 YYNGEE come from the germline V gene. The CDR3, as DNA: TGTGCCAGCAGCGTAGGAGCGACCCGGGCGGAGACCCAGTACTTC. As protein: CASSVGATRAETQYF.

This CDR3 is CASSSFWVAGTTDTQYF. The CDR3 DNA reads as TGTGCCAGCAGTTCCTTTTGGGTAGCGGGAACCACAGATACGCAGTATTTT. The V and J genes are TRBV28 and TRBJ2-3; 8 bases match TRBD2. The CDR3 runs 17 residues. Germline V gene sequence: CDR1 MDHEN, CDR2 SYDVKM. V lost 4 bases, J lost 2 bases, and 11 bases stayed unmatched.

This clone came up a few times. The gene calls are TRBV10-1 and TRBJ2-7, with D hard to call. The germline V and J ends were trimmed by 5 bases and 3 bases, with 8 bases remaining between them. Germline V CDR1 and CDR2: WNHNN, SYGVQD (reference sequence). The CDR3 totals 12 residues. The CDR3 DNA is TGCGCCAGCAGTAAACAGCTCTACGAGCAGTACTTC. Translated, it gives CASSKQLYEQYF.

CDR3 loop: CSVETGGGNIQYF. The CDR3 nucleotides are TGCAGCGTCGAGACAGGGGGCGGAAACATTCAGTACTTC. This chain connects TRBV29-1 to TRBJ2-4; 10 nucleotides line up with TRBD1. The CDR3 is 13 amino acids. With V trimmed by 6 bases and J by 6 bases, 5 bases remained unmatched. Per germline, CDR1 SQVTM and CDR2 ANQGSEA.

The CDR3 spells CASSLVGEEKLFF. For the CDR3, the DNA is TGTGCCAGCAGCTTGGTTGGAGAAGAAAAACTGTTTTTT. This sequence joins TRBV5-4 and TRBJ1-4; D gene uncertain. The CDR3 is 13 amino acids. Germline V gene lookup returns CDR1 SGHNT and CDR2 YYREEE (reference sequence). V was trimmed by 0 bases and J by 8 bases, leaving 8 bases between them.

The chain links TRBV7-2 to TRBJ2-1; D possibly corresponds to TRBD1 (6 bases). CDR1 is SGHTA, CDR2 FQGNSA, per germline. V lost 1 base and J 9 bases, leaving 10 bases between the germline ends. The CDR3 is 13 residues long. CDR3 bases: TGTGCCAGCAGCTTAGTTACAGGGTCTGAGCAGTTCTTC. It encodes CASSLVTGSEQFF.

The CDR3 sequence is CASREGDQPQHF. The CDR3 coding sequence is TGTGCAAGTCGTGAGGGGGATCAGCCCCAGCATTTT. The rearrangement joins TRBV12-2 to TRBJ1-5; the table's D call, TRBD1, has no DNA check behind it. TRBV12-2 is deemed a pseudogene. This CDR3 region has 12 residues.

Only a few counts were recorded for this clone. J is TRBJ1-2 and V is TRBV6-6, with unresolved D. Germline CDR1 reads MNHNY; CDR2 reads SVGAGI (reference sequence). V lost 8 bases and J 1 base, leaving 5 bases between the germline ends. The CDR3 is made up of 11 amino acids. This chain's CDR3 is CASQVNYGYTF. DNA for the CDR3: TGTGCCAGCCAGGTTAACTATGGCTACACCTTC.

The chain is built from TRBV5-1 and TRBJ2-7; 14 nucleotides align to TRBD2. This CDR3 region has 16 residues. Germline assignment: CDR1 SGHRS and CDR2 YFSETQ. Trimming at V came to 4 bases and at J to 0 bases, leaving 3 bases not matched to a gene. This CDR3 reads CASSRLAGGSSYEQYF. The CDR3, as DNA: TGCGCCAGCAGCCGACTAGCGGGGGGGTCCTCCTACGAGCAGTACTTC.

This chain uses TRBV2 with TRBJ2-1, with 8 bases aligning to TRBD1. This CDR3 spans 15 amino acids. Germline CDR1 SNHLY, CDR2 FYNNEI. Unmatched junction bases numbered 10, after V lost 2 bases and J lost 10 bases. CDR3 loop: CASSERQGALFEQFF. The CDR3 DNA reads as TGTGCCAGCAGTGAAAGGCAGGGGGCGTTGTTCGAGCAGTTCTTC.

This clone was seen a single time. CDR3: CASSEDRVNTDTQYF. In nucleotides, the CDR3 is TGTGCCAGCAGTGAAGACAGGGTGAACACAGATACGCAGTATTTT. The chain uses TRBV2 and TRBJ2-3; a weak D match, TRBD1 (6 bases). Germline-derived CDR1 and CDR2 are SNHLY and FYNNEI. V shed 1 base and J shed 2 bases, with 10 bases lying between them. CDR3 size: 15 residues.

This clone has just a few counts. This chain connects TRBV4-1 to TRBJ2-1; tentative D call: TRBD2 (7 bases). This CDR3 region has 17 residues. Germline assignment: CDR1 MGHRA and CDR2 YSYEKL. Trimming pared 4 bases from V and 6 bases from J, leaving 22 bases between. The DNA for the CDR3 is TGCGCCAGCAGCCGGGGGGGCCTAGCGGCCTTAGGCAATGAGCAGTTCTTC. Its protein product is CASSRGGLAALGNEQFF.

This chain connects TRBV4-1 to TRBJ2-5; the D is unclear. V was pared by 1 base and J by 4 bases, with 7 bases between. This CDR3 comprises 13 residues. Germline assignment: CDR1 MGHRA and CDR2 YSYEKL. CDR3 protein: CASSQVIAETQYF. In DNA form, the CDR3 reads TGCGCCAGCAGCCAAGTAATCGCAGAGACCCAGTACTTC.

The genes are TRBV5-4 and TRBJ1-1; TRBD1 aligns across 7 bases. V lost 1 base and J lost 1; bases outside the gene matches: 7. CDR1 is SGHNT and CDR2 is YYREEE in the germline V gene (reference sequence). CDR3 length: 16 residues. CDR3 sequence (DNA): TGTGCCAGCAGCTTGTACAGGGGCGCGGGGAACACTGAAGCTTTCTTT. Amino acids: CASSLYRGAGNTEAFF. Looking up the rest from reference TRBV5-4 and TRBJ1-1 gives the full variable domain: ETGVTQSPTHLIKTRGQQVTLRCSSQSGHNTVSWYQQALGQGPQFIFQYYREEENGRGNFPPRFSGLQFPNYSSELNVNALELDDSALYLCASSLYRGAGNTEAFFGQGTRLTVV.

This clone came up a few times. The rearrangement links TRBV3-1 (or the pseudogene TRBV3-2) to TRBJ2-2, with a possible D match to TRBD1 (5 bases). This CDR3 has 13 amino acids. The ends were cut back, 8 bases at V and 1 base at J, with 8 bases in the middle. Germline lookup yields CDR1 LGHDT and CDR2 YNNKEL (reference sequence). CDR3 in DNA: TGTGCCAGCGCCGACAGGAACACCGGGGAGCTGTTTTTT. Encoded protein: CASADRNTGELFF.

The chain is built from TRBV18 and TRBJ2-7; possibly TRBD1 for D (5 bases). Germline loops: CDR1 KGHSH, CDR2 LQKENI. CDR3 length: 12 amino acids. Trimming shortened V by 4 bases and J by 5 bases, and 9 bases separated the two germline ends. The CDR3 here is CASSRQNDEQYF. The CDR3 DNA reads as TGTGCCAGCTCACGACAGAACGACGAGCAGTACTTC.

The chain links TRBV6-5 to TRBJ2-2; 7 positions agree with TRBD1. This CDR3 spans 14 amino acids. The junction had 8 bases not matched to a gene; V was cut back by 10 bases and J by 3 bases. Germline assignment: CDR1 MNHEY and CDR2 SVGAGI. CDR3 sequence reads: CATGQEVYTGELFF. In DNA, the CDR3 is TGTGCCACAGGACAGGAGGTATACACCGGGGAGCTGTTTTTT.

V gene TRBV7-9 combines with J gene TRBJ1-1, with a weak D call TRBD1 (5 bases). The CDR3 has 14 residues. Germline V lookup: CDR1 SEHNR, CDR2 FQNEAQ (reference sequence). V shed 7 bases and J shed 5 bases, with 17 bases lying between them. CDR3 residues: CASTTSGFRTEAFF. The CDR3 nucleotides read TGTGCCAGCACAACTTCAGGGTTTCGAACTGAAGCTTTCTTT.

The chain links TRBV19 to TRBJ2-7; tentative D call: TRBD2 (5 bases). Germline V CDR1 and CDR2: LNHDA, SQIVND (reference sequence). This CDR3 is built from 18 residues. Between the trimmed V and J ends, which lost 7 bases and 1 base, there was a span of 26 bases. Here the CDR3 reads CASTPEEQGSKISYEQYF. CDR3 DNA: TGTGCCAGTACCCCGGAGGAACAAGGCAGTAAAATTTCCTACGAGCAGTACTTC.

This clone was observed a few times. This chain joins TRBV2 and TRBJ1-1, with a tentative D call TRBD1 (6 bases). CDR3 length equals 13 residues. Germline V gene lookup returns CDR1 SNHLY and CDR2 FYNNEI. V was clipped by 6 bases and J by 1 base, with 9 bases between them. The CDR3 loop is CASREGQNTEAFF. CDR3 DNA sequence: TGTGCCAGCAGAGAGGGACAGAACACTGAAGCTTTCTTT.